The entry that follows covers one TCR beta chain sequence. The protocol was immunoSEQ multiplex PCR, while the TCRdb copy is restricted to in-frame clones and leaves out a portion. Of 200,000 to 250,000 clones in the sample, approximately 82% were seen once. This sample stems from a study of blood T cell repertoires in COVID-19. Study details: PBMCs, B-cell-depleted T cells, or T cells were the source of the cDNA or gDNA that made up the material.

This CDR3 region has 17 residues. The J segment lost 2 bases and the V segment lost 2 bases, leaving 6 bases of the junction unmatched. In germline, CDR1 is MGHRA, CDR2 YSYEKL. The genes are TRBV4-1 and TRBJ2-6; TRBD1 aligns across 7 bases. This TCR was recovered from a woman aged 80 or over with acute or convalescent COVID-19. The material sequenced was peripheral blood. The CDR3 nucleotides are TGCGCCAGCAGCCAACGGTTGACAGGGACTGGGGCCAACGTCCTGACTTTC. Translating gives CASSQRLTGTGANVLTF.